The TCR beta chain under discussion was sequenced for a study of blood T cell repertoires in COVID-19 (dated by TCRdb to 2018 to 2021). Regarding the complete study: Samples covering the acute and convalescent phases of COVID-19 were provided by collaborators in the United States, Italy and Spain. Samples came from the ongoing ImmuneRACE study (first 160 participants) plus 1,254 subjects from 6 global collaborators. The repertoires were released in a freely available public database intended as a resource for research on the immune response to SARS-CoV-2. The dataset comprised deeply sampled blood TCRbeta repertoires from subjects exposed to, actively infected with, or recovered from COVID-19. The sample metadata nearly always contained a de-identified subject ID, COVID-19 status, age in years and sex. The prospective study material was composed of cDNA or gDNA derived from T cells, B-cell-depleted T cells, or PBMCs. Where available, HLA class I and class II types were taken from metadata supplied by the sample provider and were not determined by assay-based typing. Broad study findings and their caveats: The amount of clinical and demographic metadata varied by source and participant and was provided uncurated.

Each collaborating institution followed its own protocols to collect whole blood in K2EDTA tubes. For TCRbeta analysis, collaborators shipped samples as frozen whole blood, isolated PBMCs, or DNA extracted from either of those sample types. In regard to this clone: Its antigen is still unknown. No much larger clone is present one base from it, and per-base qualities are unavailable.

V gives up 3 bases and J gives up 5 bases, and the segment between their germline ends measures 28 bases. The cysteine opens and the phenylalanine closes a CDR3 of 19 amino acids. Only the CDR3 DNA is retained, 57 bases long and in frame from the first base. The germline V gene supplies CDR1 LGHNA and CDR2 YSLEER. TCRbeta CDR3 regions were amplified from genomic DNA using the immunoSEQ Assay, a bias-controlled multiplex PCR. In the original analysis: The number of nucleated cells in each sample was estimated by amplification of reference gene primers within the assay. To quantify the absolute abundance of each unique TCRbeta CDR3 rearrangement, sequence reads were collapsed and filtered. Productive Simpson clonality was computed per sample as the square root of Simpson's diversity index over productive rearrangements. The table comes from immuneACCESS by way of TCRdb, which keeps in-frame sequences with V and J called. Part of the clones is missing from these tables; in studies checked, under half for an unresolved V gene and the rest for unknown reasons. V and J calls and clone size are copied from that table; D and trimming were computed from the DNA. The sample contains under 85,000 clones, roughly 80% of them found a single time. The top ten constitute 9.5% to 10% of the sample.

Sequenced input: peripheral blood. The rearrangement joined TRBV4-3 to TRBJ2-5; D gene: possibly TRBD1, on 8 matching bases. The sequence came from a human donor in a cohort sampled during active COVID-19. The DNA sequence is given as TGCGCCAGCAGCCACCCGGACAGGGTTTGCGGGGGTTTTACGGAGACCCAGTACTTC. Its coded protein is CASSHPDRVCGGFTETQYF.